This TCR beta chain was identified in a study of cytomegalovirus exposure and HLA in healthy donors. About the research overall: In an earlier analysis, 117 million unique TCR beta sequences were found from some 170 million T cells. General observations from the study: 164 TCR beta chains were listed as cytomegalovirus-associated.

The donors comprised healthy bone marrow donors. At sampling all donors were nominally healthy, likely with unrecorded immune exposures. PCR employed 60 Vbeta and 13 Jbeta primers. Using immunoSEQ multiplex PCR, the repertoire was profiled, and TCRdb retains in-frame clones only, with some absent. The sample yields approximately 190,000 clones, about 84% seen once. Note on this clone: Its specificity is unknown.

Germline CDR1 is SGHRS and CDR2 is YFSETQ. J lost 6 bases, V lost 1 base, and 4 bases had no gene match. This CDR3 region has 15 residues. The gene calls are TRBV5-1 and TRBJ2-2; 9 nucleotides align to TRBD1. Material for sequencing was PBMCs. The receptor was isolated from a man between 45 and 60 years old in good health and CMV-seronegative. The CDR3 reads CASSLMGQGAGELFF. The CDR3 bases are TGCGCCAGCAGCTTGATGGGACAGGGCGCCGGGGAGCTGTTTTTT.